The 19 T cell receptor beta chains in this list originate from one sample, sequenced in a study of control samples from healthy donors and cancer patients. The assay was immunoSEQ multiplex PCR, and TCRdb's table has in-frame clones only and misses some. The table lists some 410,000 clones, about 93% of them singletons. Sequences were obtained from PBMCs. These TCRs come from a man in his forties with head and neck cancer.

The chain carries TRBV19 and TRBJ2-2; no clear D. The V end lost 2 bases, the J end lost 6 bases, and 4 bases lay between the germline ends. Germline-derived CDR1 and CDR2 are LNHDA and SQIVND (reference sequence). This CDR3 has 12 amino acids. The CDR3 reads CASSIFPGELFF. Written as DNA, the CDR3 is TGTGCCAGTAGTATATTCCCCGGGGAGCTGTTTTTT.

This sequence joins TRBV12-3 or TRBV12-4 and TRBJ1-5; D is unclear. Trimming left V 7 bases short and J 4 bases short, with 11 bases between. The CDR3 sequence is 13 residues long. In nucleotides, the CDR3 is TGTGCCAGCACCATGGTAGCGAATCAGCCCCAGCATTTT. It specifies CASTMVANQPQHF.

The CDR3 spells CASSYTRGRAPQHF. CDR3 coding DNA: TGTGCCAGCAGTTACACCAGGGGGCGGGCGCCCCAGCATTTT. The V and J genes are TRBV6-5 and TRBJ1-5; 8 bases are a match to TRBD1. With V trimmed by 2 bases and J by 9 bases, 6 bases remained unmatched. The CDR3 has 14 amino acids. Per germline, CDR1 MNHEY and CDR2 SVGAGI.

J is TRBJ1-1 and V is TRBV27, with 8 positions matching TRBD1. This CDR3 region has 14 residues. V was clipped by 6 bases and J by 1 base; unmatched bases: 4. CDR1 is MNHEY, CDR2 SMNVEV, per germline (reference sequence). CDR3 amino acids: CASRYGQGNTEAFF. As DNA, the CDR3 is TGTGCCAGCAGATATGGACAGGGGAACACTGAAGCTTTCTTT.

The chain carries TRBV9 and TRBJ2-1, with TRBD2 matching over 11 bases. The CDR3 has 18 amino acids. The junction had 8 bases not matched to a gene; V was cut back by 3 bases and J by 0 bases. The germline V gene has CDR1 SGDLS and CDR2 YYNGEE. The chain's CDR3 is CASSGTSGSRSSYNEQFF. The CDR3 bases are TGTGCCAGCAGCGGCACTAGCGGGAGTCGGAGCTCCTACAATGAGCAGTTCTTC.

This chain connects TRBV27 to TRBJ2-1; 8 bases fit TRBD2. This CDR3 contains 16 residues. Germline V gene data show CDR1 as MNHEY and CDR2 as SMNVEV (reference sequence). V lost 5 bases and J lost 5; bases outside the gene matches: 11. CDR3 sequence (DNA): TGTGCCAGCAGTGCCTACCTAGCGGGTGAACACAATGAGCAGTTCTTC. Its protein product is CASSAYLAGEHNEQFF.

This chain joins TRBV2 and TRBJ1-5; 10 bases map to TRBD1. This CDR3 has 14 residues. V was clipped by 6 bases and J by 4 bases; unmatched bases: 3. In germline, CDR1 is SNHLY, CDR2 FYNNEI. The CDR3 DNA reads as TGTGCCAGCAGCGGGACAGGGGAAAATCAGCCCCAGCATTTT. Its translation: CASSGTGENQPQHF.

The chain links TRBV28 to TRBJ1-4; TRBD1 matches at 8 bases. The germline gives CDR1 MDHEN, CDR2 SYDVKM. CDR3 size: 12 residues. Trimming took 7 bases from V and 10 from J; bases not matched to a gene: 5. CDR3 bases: TGTGCCAGCACTTATGGACAGGGAAAACTGTTTTTT. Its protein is CASTYGQGKLFF.

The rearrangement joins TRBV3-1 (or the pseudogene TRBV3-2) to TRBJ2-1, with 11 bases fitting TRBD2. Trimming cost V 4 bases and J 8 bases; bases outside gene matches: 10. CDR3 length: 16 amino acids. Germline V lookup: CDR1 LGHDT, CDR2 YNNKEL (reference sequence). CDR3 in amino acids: CASSPPTSGASYEQFF. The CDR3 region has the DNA TGTGCCAGCAGCCCACCGACTAGCGGGGCCTCCTATGAGCAGTTCTTC.

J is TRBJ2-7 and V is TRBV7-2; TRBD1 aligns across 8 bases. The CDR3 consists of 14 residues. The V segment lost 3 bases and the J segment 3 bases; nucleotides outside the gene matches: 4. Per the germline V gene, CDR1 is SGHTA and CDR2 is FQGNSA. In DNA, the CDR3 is TGTGCCAGCAGCTTCCGGACAGGGATCTACGAGCAGTACTTC. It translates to CASSFRTGIYEQYF.

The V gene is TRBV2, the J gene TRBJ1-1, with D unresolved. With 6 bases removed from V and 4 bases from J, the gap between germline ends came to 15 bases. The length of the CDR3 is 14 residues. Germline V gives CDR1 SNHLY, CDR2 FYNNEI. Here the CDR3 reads CASSGLLEGTEAFF. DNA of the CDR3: TGTGCCAGCAGCGGACTCCTCGAGGGCACTGAAGCTTTCTTT.

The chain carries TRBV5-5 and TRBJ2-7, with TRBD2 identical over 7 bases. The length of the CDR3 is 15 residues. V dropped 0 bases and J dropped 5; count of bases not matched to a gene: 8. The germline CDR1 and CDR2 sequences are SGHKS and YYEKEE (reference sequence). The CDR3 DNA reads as TGTGCCAGCAGCTTGGGACTAGCCCCCTGGGACGAGCAGTACTTC. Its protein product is CASSLGLAPWDEQYF.

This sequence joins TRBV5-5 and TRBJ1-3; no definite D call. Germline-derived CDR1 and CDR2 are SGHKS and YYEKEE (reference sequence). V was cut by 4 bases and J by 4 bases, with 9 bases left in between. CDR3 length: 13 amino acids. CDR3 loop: CASSPAVGNTIYF. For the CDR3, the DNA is TGTGCCAGCAGCCCCGCCGTAGGAAACACCATATATTTT.

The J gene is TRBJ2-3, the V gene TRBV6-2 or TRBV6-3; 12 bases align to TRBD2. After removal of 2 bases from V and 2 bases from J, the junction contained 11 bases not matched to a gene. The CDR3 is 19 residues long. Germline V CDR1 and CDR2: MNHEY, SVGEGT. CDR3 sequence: CASSYPSGGDRPPTDTQYF. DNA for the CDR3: TGTGCCAGCAGTTACCCTAGCGGGGGGGACCGGCCACCCACAGATACGCAGTATTTT.

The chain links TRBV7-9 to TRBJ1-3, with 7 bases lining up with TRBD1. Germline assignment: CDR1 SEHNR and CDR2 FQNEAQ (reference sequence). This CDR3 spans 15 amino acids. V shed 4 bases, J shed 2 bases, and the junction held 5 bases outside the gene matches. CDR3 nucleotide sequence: TGTGCCAGCAGCTCGACAGGGAAGGCTGGAAACACCATATATTTT. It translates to CASSSTGKAGNTIYF.

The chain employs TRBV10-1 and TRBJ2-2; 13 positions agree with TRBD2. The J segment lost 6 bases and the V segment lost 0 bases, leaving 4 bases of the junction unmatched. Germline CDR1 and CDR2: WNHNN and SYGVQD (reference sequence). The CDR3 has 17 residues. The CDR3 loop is CASSESGLAGVAGELFF. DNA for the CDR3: TGCGCCAGCAGTGAGTCCGGACTAGCGGGAGTGGCCGGGGAGCTGTTTTTT.

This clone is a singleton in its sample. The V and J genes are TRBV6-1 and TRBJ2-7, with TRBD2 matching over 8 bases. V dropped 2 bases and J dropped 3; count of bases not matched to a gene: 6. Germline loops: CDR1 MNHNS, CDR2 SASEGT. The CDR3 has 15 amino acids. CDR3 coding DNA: TGTGCCAGCAGTGAAAGCGGGGGCCTAGACTACGAGCAGTACTTC. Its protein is CASSESGGLDYEQYF.

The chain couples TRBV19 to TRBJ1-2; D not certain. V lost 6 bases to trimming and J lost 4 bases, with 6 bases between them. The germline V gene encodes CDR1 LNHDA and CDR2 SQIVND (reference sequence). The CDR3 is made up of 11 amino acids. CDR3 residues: CASSSRYGYTF. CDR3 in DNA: TGTGCCAGTAGCAGTCGCTATGGCTACACCTTC.

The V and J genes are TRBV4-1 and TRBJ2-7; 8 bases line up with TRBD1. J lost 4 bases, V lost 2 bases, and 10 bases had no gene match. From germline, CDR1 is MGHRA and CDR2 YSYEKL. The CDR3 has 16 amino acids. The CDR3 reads CASSQTPGGSMYEQYF. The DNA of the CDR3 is TGCGCCAGCAGCCAAACCCCAGGGGGCTCTATGTACGAGCAGTACTTC.